This T cell receptor (beta chain) was recovered during a study of T cell responses to AZD1222 COVID-19 vaccine. Overall study context: Investigators merged groups given second doses at roughly 4 or roughly 12 weeks.

The repertoire was sequenced with immunoSEQ multiplex PCR; TCRdb's copy has only in-frame clones and lacks some. The sample shows 100,000 to 150,000 clones, approximately 87% of them seen only once. Study conclusions and caveats: With dominance at 160-218 and 743-854, vaccine-associated CD4 TCRs spanned spike. Donors in the cohort were predominantly white British and more often female, and clonal diversity was possibly underestimated.

Points on this clone: The antigen is undetermined.

This sequence was found in an adult in good health. Specimen: peripheral blood, collected on day 0 of AZD1222 vaccination.

CDR3 in DNA: TGTGCCAGTAGCGCCGGGACGGGTGCGTGGGATCAGCCCCAGCATTTT. Translation: CASSAGTGAWDQPQHF. The rearrangement uses TRBV19 and TRBJ1-5; TRBD1 might be the D (5 bases). Germline values: CDR1 LNHDA, CDR2 SQIVND (reference sequence). The V gene lost 6 bases and the J gene lost 5 bases, with 20 bases spanning the gap. The CDR3 is made up of 16 amino acids. The full variable domain, its missing parts supplied by reference TRBV19 and TRBJ1-5, is DGGITQSPKYLFRKEGQNVTLSCEQNLNHDAMYWYRQDPGQGLRLIYYSQIVNDFQKGDIAEGYSVSREKKESFPLTVTSAQKNPTAFYLCASSAGTGAWDQPQHFGDGTRLSIL.